This record looks at one T cell receptor (beta chain) sequence and its context. Antigen specificity is unknown. Germline CDR1 SEHNR, CDR2 FQNEAQ (reference sequence). This CDR3 spans 15 amino acids. V trimming: 2 bases; J trimming: 3 bases; junction bases outside the gene matches: 5. The study profiled TCR beta VDJ and CDR3 using genomic DNA as template. TCRdb recomputed calls from the reads with MiXCR, one row per CDR3 protein. The table includes about 200,000 distinct CDR3 sequences, about 60% detected once. This sample is drawn from a study of CD8+CD57+ T cells in acquired aplastic anemia. Study-wide points: No significant patient-versus-control difference appeared in CD8+ Simpson's diversity. It was found that twenty-nine CD8+ CDR3 sequences were shared between patients and controls.

Sequenced patients had shown CD8+CD57+ cell expansion by flow cytometry. Patient blood was sampled before any therapy had been received. The TCR comes from a human donor with aplastic anemia. Sequenced: sorted CD4+, CD8+, or CD8+CD57+ T cells (not recorded which) from PBMCs. The V gene is TRBV7-9, the J gene TRBJ2-7, with TRBD1 identical over 9 bases. The DNA for the CDR3 is TGTGCCAGCAGCTTACCTCCGGGACAGGGCTACGAGCAGTACTTC. Protein product: CASSLPPGQGYEQYF.